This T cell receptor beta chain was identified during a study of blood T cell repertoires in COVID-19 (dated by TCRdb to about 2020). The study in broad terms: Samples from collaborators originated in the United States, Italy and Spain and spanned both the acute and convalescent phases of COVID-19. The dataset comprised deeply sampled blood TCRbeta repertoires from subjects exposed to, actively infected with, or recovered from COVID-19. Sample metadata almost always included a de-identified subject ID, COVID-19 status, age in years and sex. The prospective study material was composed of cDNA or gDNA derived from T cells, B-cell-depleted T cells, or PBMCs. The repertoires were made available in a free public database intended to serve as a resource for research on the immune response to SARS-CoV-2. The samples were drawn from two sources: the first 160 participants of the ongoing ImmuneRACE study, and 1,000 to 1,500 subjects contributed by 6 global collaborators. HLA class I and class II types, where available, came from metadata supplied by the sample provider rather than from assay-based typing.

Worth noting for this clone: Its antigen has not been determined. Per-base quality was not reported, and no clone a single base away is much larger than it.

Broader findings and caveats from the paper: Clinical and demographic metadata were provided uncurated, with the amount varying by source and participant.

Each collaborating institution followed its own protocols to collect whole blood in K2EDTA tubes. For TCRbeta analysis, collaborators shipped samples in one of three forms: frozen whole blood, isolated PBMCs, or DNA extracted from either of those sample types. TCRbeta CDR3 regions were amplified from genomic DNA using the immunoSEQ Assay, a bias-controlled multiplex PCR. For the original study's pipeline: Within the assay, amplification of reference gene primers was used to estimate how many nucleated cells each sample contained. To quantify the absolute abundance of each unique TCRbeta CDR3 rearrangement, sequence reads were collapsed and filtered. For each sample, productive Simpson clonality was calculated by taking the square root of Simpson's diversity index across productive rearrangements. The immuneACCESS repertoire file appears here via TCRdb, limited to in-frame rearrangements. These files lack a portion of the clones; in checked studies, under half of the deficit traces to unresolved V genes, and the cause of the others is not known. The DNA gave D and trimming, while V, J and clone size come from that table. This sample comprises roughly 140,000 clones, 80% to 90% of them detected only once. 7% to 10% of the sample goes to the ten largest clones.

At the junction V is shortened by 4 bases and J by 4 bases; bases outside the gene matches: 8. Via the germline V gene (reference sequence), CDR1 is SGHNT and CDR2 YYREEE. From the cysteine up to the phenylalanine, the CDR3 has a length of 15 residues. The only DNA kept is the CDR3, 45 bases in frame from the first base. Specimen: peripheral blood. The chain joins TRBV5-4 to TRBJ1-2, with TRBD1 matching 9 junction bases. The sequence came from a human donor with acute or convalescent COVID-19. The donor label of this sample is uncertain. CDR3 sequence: CASSGSGQGGYGYTF. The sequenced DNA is TGTGCCAGCAGCGGATCGGGACAGGGAGGCTATGGCTACACCTTC.